These T cell receptor beta chains were read from a single sample in a study of shared clonotypes between healthy human individuals. Profiled with immunoSEQ multiplex PCR; TCRdb holds only in-frame clones, not every one. The sample carries some 2,000,000 clones, about 95% recorded once. Sequencing input: naive CD8+ T cells sorted from blood. The origin of the receptors is a man younger than 30 in good health. CDR3s include the opening cysteine and the closing phenylalanine or tryptophan. Each record gives: J gene, D gene, V gene, CDR3 protein, CDR3 DNA. The D gene is left open where the match is weak.

TRBJ1-1,.,TRBV12-2,CASRFDRPNTEAFF,TGTGCAAGTCGCTTCGACAGACCGAACACTGAAGCTTTCTTT
TRBJ1-4,.,TRBV30,CAWSSGVPGWGSNEKLFF,TGTGCCTGGAGTAGTGGTGTCCCTGGATGGGGATCTAATGAAAAACTGTTTTTT
TRBJ2-5,TRBD1,TRBV6-5,CASSWGQGIYETQYF,TGTGCCAGCAGTTGGGGACAGGGAATTTATGAGACCCAGTACTTC
TRBJ1-2,.,TRBV28,CASCPGQTYGYTF,TGTGCCAGTTGCCCAGGTCAAACCTATGGCTACACCTTC
TRBJ2-7,TRBD2,TRBV11-2,CASSLGPLAGGNYEQYF,TGTGCCAGCAGCTTAGGTCCTCTAGCGGGAGGGAACTACGAGCAGTACTTC
TRBJ2-7,.,TRBV5-1,CASSPIGGLFEQYF,TGCGCCAGCAGCCCCATCGGGGGACTTTTCGAGCAGTACTTC
TRBJ1-2,.,TRBV19,CATQDGPYGYTF,TGTGCCACCCAGGACGGACCCTATGGCTACACCTTC
TRBJ2-1,.,TRBV5-1,CASSLAQIQGYSYNEQFF,TGCGCCAGCAGCTTGGCCCAGATACAGGGTTACTCCTACAATGAGCAGTTCTTC
TRBJ2-7,.,TRBV27,CASSLDGSSYEQYF,TGTGCCAGCAGCCTGGACGGGAGCTCCTACGAGCAGTACTTC
TRBJ1-1,TRBD1,TRBV29-1,CSATGGEGDTEAFF,TGCAGCGCCACAGGGGGAGAAGGCGACACTGAAGCTTTCTTT
TRBJ2-2,.,TRBV27,CASSLITGELFF,TGTGCCAGCAGTTTAATCACCGGGGAGCTGTTTTTT